The 4 T cell receptor beta chains given below trace back to one sample, sequenced in a study of blood T cell repertoires in COVID-19. Data came from immunoSEQ multiplex PCR; TCRdb stores just in-frame clones and leaves some out. The table lists about 300,000 clones, around 84% of them singletons. The sequenced material came from peripheral blood. The receptors here all came from a man between 65 and 85 years old with acute or convalescent COVID-19.

V usage is TRBV6-6 and J usage is TRBJ2-7; 7 nucleotides match TRBD1. J lost 4 bases, V lost 6 bases, and 6 bases had no gene match. CDR1 is MNHNY and CDR2 is SVGAGI in the germline V gene (reference sequence). The CDR3 contains 13 residues. The CDR3 DNA reads TGTGCCAGCAGCTACCTACAGGGGTACGAGCAGTACTTC. This gives the protein CASSYLQGYEQYF.

This clone appeared a single time. The chain is built from TRBV30 and TRBJ1-2; 9 nucleotides match TRBD1. V shed 0 bases and J 4 bases; nucleotides not matched to a gene: 6. Per germline, CDR1 GTSNPN and CDR2 SVGIG (reference sequence). The CDR3 has 15 residues. CDR3 residues: CAWSVWDRVIYGYTF. DNA for the CDR3: TGTGCCTGGAGTGTATGGGACAGGGTGATCTATGGCTACACCTTC.

This clone was seen only once. The chain links TRBV7-2 to TRBJ2-3; perhaps TRBD2 as D (5 bases). This CDR3 spans 14 amino acids. Germline values: CDR1 SGHTA, CDR2 FQGNSA. V was cut by 1 base and J by 4 bases, with 9 bases left in between. The CDR3 protein is CASSLEGDADTQYF. CDR3 in DNA: TGTGCCAGCAGCTTAGAGGGAGACGCAGATACGCAGTATTTT.

The rearrangement joins TRBV28 to TRBJ1-1; D is perhaps TRBD1 (6 bases). Trimming took off 6 bases at V and 5 bases at J, with 16 bases between the two ends. CDR3 size: 14 residues. Looked up from germline, CDR1 is MDHEN and CDR2 is SYDVKM. The CDR3 here is CASRSHYRETEAFF. The CDR3 DNA follows: TGTGCCAGCAGATCCCATTACAGGGAGACTGAAGCTTTCTTT.